This paragraph reports one TCR beta chain. Its antigen is undetermined. These data originate in a study of T cells after yellow fever vaccination. Study-level results: The secondary response was weaker, and its peak arrived faster, on day 5 versus 15.

In making TCR cDNA, 5'RACE template switching added a universal primer site and UMIs to it. TCRdb recomputed calls from the 5' RACE reads with MiXCR, one row per CDR3 protein. Of 150,000 or so distinct CDR3 sequences in the sample, roughly 8.8% were seen once. This CDR3 contains 15 residues. Per germline, CDR1 PRHDT and CDR2 FYEKMQ (reference sequence). Trimming took off 5 bases at V and 0 bases at J, with 10 bases between the two ends. Specimen: CD8+ T cells sorted from PBMCs, collected 45 days after the yellow fever booster vaccination. The chain recombines TRBV13 with TRBJ1-4; D is possibly TRBD1 (6 bases). This TCR came from a man aged 18 to 35 who received the YFV17D yellow fever vaccine. DNA of the CDR3: TGTGCCAGCAGCCCAACAGGGACAACTAATGAAAAACTGTTTTTT. Amino acids: CASSPTGTTNEKLFF.